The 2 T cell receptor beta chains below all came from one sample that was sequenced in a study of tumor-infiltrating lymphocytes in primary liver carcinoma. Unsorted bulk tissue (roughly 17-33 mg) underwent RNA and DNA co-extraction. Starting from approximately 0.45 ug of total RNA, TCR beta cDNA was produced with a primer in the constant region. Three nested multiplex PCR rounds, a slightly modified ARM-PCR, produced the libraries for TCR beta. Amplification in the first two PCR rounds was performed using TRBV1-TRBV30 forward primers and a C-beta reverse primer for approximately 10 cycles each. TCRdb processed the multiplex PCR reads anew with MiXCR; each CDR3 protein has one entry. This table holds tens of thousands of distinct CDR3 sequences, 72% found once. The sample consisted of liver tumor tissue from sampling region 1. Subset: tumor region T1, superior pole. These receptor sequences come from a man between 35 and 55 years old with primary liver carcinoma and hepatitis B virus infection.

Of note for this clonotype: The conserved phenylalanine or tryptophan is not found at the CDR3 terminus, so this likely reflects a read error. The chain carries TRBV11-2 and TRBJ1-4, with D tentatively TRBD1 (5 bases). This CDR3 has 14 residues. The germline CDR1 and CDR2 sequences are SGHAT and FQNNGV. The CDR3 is CASSFEVGDEKLFI. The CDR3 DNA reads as TGTGCCAGCAGCTTTGAGGTTGGGGACGAAAAGCTGTTTATT.

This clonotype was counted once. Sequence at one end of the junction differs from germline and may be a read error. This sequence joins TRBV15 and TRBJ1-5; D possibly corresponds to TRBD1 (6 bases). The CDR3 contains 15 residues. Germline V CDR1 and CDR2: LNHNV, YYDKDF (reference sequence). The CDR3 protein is CVTSSGDTRNQPQHF. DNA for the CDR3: TGTGTCACCAGCAGCGGGGACACACGCAATCAGCCCCAGCATTTT.